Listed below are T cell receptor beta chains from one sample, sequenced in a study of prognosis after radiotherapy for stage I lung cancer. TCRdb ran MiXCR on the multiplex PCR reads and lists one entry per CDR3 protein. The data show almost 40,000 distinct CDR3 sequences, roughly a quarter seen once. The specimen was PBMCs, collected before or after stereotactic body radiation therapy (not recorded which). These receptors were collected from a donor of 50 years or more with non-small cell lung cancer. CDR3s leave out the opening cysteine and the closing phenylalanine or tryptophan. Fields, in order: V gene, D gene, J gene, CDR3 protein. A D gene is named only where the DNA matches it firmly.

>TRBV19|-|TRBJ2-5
ASSAGDSQTQY
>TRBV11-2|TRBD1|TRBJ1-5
ASSQDRAGQPQH
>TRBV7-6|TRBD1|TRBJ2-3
ASSATTGQGVGADTQY
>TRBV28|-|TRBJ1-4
ASSLGGSDEKLF
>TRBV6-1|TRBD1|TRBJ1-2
ASRPQGASYGYT
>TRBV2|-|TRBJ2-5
ASSPRQLSQETQY
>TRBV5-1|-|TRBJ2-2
ASSLEGFGGELF
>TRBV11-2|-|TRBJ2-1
ASSFGGYNEQF
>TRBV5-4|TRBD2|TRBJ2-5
ASRAGLAGDSETQY
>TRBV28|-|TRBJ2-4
ASSTRGWNKKIQY
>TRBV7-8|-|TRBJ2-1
ASSLVTLNNEQF
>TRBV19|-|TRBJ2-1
ASNIGTIPRRF
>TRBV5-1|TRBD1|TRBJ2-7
ASSLTGGVTRKMDEQY
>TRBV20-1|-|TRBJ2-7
SARDPREGYEQY
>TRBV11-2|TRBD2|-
AISLAGPQNIQY
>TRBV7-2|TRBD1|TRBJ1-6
ASSLLGQGDSPLN
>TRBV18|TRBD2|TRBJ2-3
ASSPVSGGQDTQY
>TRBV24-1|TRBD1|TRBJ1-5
ATGNRGHQPQH
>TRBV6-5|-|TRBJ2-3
ASSYSIRPRRASGTDTQY
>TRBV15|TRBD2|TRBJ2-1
ATSSWGRGDYNEQF
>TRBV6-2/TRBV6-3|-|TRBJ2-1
ASEPPSHVSNEQF
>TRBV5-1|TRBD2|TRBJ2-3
ASTLAEVTDTQY
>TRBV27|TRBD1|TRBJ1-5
ASSSGMDRANNQPQH
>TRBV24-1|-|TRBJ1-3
ATSDSQGSGNTIY
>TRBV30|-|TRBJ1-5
AWSGQSNQPQH
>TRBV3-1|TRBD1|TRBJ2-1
ASSSDRGSYNEQF
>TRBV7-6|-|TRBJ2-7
ASSLAGGSLSSYEQY
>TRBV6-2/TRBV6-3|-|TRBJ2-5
ASSELVTSQETQY
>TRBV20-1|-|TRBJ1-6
SAIDQGINSPLH
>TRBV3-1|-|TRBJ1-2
ASSQESATGHGYT
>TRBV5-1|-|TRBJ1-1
ASSSGPGNTEAF
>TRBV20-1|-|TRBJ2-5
SARTGLQETQY
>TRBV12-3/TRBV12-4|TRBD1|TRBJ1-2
ASTGQGVRGYT
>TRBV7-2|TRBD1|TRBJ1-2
ASTLDRVDYGYT
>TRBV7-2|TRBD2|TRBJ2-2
ASSRGGRANTGELF
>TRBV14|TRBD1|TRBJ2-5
ASSRNRGTTTQY
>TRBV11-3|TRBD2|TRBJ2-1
ASSLGLANNEQF
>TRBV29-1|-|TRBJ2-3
SVNSWEGGTDTQY
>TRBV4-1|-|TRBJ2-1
ASSQIAGERPYNEQF
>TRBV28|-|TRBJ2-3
ASSFRISTDTQY
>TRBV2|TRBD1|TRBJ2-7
ASSLSHRGIHEQY
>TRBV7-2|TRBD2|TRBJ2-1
ASSSSSGGNEQF
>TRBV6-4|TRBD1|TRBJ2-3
ASSERDRGLITDTQY
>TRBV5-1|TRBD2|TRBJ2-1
ASSFMSGGTPYNEQF
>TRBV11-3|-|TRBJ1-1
ASSRGNTEAF
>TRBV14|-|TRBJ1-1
ASSQDNRATEAF
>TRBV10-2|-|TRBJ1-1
ASREGANTEAF
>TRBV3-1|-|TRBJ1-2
ASSHAARGYT